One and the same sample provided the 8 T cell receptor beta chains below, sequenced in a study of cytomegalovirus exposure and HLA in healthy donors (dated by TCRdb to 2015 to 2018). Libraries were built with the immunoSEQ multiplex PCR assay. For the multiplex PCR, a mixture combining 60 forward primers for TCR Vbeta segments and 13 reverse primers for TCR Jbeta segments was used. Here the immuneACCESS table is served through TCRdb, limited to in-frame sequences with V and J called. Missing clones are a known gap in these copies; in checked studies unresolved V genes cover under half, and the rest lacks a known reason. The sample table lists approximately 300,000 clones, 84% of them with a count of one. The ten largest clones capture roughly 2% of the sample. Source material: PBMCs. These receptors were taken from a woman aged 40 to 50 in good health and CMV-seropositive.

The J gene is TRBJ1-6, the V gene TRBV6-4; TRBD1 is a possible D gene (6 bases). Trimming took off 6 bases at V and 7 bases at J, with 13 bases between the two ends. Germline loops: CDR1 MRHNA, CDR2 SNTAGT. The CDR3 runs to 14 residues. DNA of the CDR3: TGTGCCAGCAGCCCGGGACACTCGAATTCACCCCTCCACTTT. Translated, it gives CASSPGHSNSPLHF.

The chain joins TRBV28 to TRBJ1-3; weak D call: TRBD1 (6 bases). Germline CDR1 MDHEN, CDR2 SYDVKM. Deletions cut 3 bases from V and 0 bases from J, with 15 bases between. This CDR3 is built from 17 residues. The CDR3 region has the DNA TGTGCCAGCAGTTTGGGGGGGCCAGTTGACTCTGGAAACACCATATATTTT. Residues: CASSLGGPVDSGNTIYF. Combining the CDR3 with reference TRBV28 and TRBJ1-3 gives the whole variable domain DVKVTQSSRYLVKRTGEKVFLECVQDMDHENMFWYRQDPGLGLRLIYFSYDVKMKEKGDIPEGYSVSREKKERFSLILESASTNQTSMYLCASSLGGPVDSGNTIYFGEGSWLTVV.

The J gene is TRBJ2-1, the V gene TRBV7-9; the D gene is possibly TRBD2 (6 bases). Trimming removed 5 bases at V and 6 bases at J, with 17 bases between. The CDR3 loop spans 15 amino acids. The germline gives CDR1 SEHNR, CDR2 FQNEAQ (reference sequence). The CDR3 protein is CASSRGNPSSNEQFF. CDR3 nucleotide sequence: TGTGCCAGCAGCCGCGGGAATCCGTCTTCCAATGAGCAGTTCTTC. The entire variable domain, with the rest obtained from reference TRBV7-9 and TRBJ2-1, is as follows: DTGVSQNPRHKITKRGQNVTFRCDPISEHNRLYWYRQTLGQGPEFLTYFQNEAQLEKSRLLSDRFSAERPKGSFSTLEIQRTEQGDSAMYLCASSRGNPSSNEQFFGPGTRLTVL.

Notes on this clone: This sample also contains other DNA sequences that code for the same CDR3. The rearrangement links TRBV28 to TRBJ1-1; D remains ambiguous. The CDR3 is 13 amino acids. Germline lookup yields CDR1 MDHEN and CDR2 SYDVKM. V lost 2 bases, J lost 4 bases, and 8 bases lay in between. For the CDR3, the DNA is TGTGCCAGCAGTTTAGCTGGCGGCACTGAAGCTTTCTTT. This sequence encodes CASSLAGGTEAFF.

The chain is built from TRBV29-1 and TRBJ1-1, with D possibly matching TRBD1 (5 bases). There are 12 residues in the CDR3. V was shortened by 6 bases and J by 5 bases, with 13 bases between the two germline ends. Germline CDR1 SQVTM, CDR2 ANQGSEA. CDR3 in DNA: TGCAGCGTCTCCAGGGTCGGGACTGAAGCTTTCTTT. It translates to CSVSRVGTEAFF.

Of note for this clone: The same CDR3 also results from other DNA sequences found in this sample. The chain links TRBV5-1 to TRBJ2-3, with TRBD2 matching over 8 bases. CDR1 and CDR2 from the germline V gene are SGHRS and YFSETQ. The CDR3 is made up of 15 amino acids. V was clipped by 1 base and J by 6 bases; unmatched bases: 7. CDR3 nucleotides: TGCGCCAGCAGCTTGACCAGCGGGAGTTCTGATACGCAGTATTTT. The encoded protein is CASSLTSGSSDTQYF.

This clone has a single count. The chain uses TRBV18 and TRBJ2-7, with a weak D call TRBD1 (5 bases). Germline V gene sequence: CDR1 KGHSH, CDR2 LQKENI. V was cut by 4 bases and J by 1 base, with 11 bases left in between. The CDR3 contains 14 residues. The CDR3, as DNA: TGTGCCAGCTCACAAATGACAGTATCCTACGAGCAGTACTTC. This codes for CASSQMTVSYEQYF.

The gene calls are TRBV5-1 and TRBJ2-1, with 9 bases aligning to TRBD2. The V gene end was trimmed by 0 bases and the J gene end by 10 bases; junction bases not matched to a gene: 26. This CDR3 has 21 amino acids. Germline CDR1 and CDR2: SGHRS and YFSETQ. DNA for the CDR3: TGCGCCAGCAGCTTGGACCCCTTCGCGGGAGGGTCCCCTAACTTCCGCTACGAGCAGTTCTTC. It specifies CASSLDPFAGGSPNFRYEQFF. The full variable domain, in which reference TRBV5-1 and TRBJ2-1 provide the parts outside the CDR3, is KAGVTQTPRYLIKTRGQQVTLSCSPISGHRSVSWYQQTPGQGLQFLFEYFSETQRNKGNFPGRFSGRQFSNSRSEMNVSTLELGDSALYLCASSLDPFAGGSPNFRYEQFFGPGTRLTVL.